The entry below gives a single TCR beta chain sequence along with its context. This clonotype was picked up many times. The antigen it binds to is not known. Per-nucleotide qualities are absent, and no much larger clonotype sits a single base away. The data belong to a study of regulatory T cells in long-lasting Graves disease (dated by TCRdb to about 2021). Context from the whole study: Antithyroid drugs had been taken for less than 3 months by newly diagnosed Graves' disease patients. Patients with persistent Graves' disease were compared with patients with newly diagnosed Graves' disease using TCR sequencing and RNA sequencing of peripheral blood. The study was conducted in China and was registered as a clinical trial. A total of some 33 samples were covered by TCR sequencing, comprising roughly 13 persistent and 20 newly diagnosed Graves' disease patients. Broad study findings and their caveats: Only the TCR beta chain was sequenced and analyzed. Persistent patients shared more public clonotypes among themselves (around 2,500) than newly diagnosed patients did (roughly 920). The authors noted that the small sample size was a limitation that may lower accuracy. Peripheral blood alone was examined, since thyroid tissue, which constituted the primary lesion, could not be accessed. Preferential use of TRBV28, TRBJ1-2 and TRBJ2-5 was observed in persistent disease, whereas TRBV20-1 and TRBJ2-1 were favored in newly diagnosed disease. Lower TCR Shannon entropy and fewer highly expanded clones were observed in persistent Graves' disease patients than in newly diagnosed patients, which suggested clonal expansion.

The germline V gene provides CDR1 SQVTM and CDR2 ANQGSEA. The CDR3 holds 9 amino acids from the cysteine to the phenylalanine. Solely the CDR3 DNA is kept, with 27 bases framed from the first base. Relative to germline, V is 3 bases shorter and J is 10 bases shorter, with 6 bases between their ends. Libraries were built with multiplex PCR. The sample was run on an Illumina HiSeq 4000. CDR3 regions were amplified by Arm-PCR with iRepertoire HTBI primers to construct TCR beta libraries. PCR products were gel purified before sequencing. In the authors' own workflow: A total of 62 TRBV and 14 TRBJ segments were identified across samples and were used for gene usage analysis of CDR3 amino acid clonotypes. COPE and FqMerger were used to merge filtered high-quality paired reads into contigs. BLAST was used to align contigs to the IMGT TRBV, TRBD and TRBJ reference genes, and CDR3 was defined following IMGT. Any clonotype with a frequency above 0.1% was classified as a highly expanded clone. Shannon entropy was used to measure repertoire diversity, and the Gini coefficient was used to measure V-J evenness. A clonotype was considered public if more than one individual shared it. TCRdb reran the public reads through fastp at Q25 and MiXCR, keeping productive beta chains. For every CDR3 protein sequence, its rows merge into one entry that carries the most common genes and DNA. For this entry, the V and J calls and clone size follow TCRdb and not the study's own pipeline. In this sample the table shows fewer than 650,000 distinct CDR3 sequences, roughly 15% of which occur a single time. Around a sixth of the sample rests with the top ten.

The time point label of this sample denotes: newly diagnosed GD, antithyroid drugs for less than 3 months. For both TCR sequencing and RNA sequencing, RNA was extracted from PBMCs using TRIzol. Graves' disease was diagnosed according to American Thyroid Association guidelines. Patients were recruited from an endocrinology department in Xi'an, China. From each patient, 7.5 to 10 milliliters of peripheral blood was collected into an EDTA anticoagulant tube. Ficoll Paque Plus density gradient separation was used to isolate PBMCs, and no further T cell sorting was done. An Agilent 2100 Bioanalyzer and agarose gel were used to check RNA quality, and a NanoDrop 2000 was used to measure RNA concentration. Separately, the same data were catalogued under a study of T cells in Graves' hyperthyroidism and ophthalmopathy. Per the second study: Graves' hyperthyroidism was defined as stable when no progression to ophthalmopathy occurred over 18 months of follow-up. Hyperthyroidism patients were newly diagnosed, with disease duration under 2 months, and aged 18 to 65 years. Exclusion was applied to patients with uncontrolled infections, other autoimmune diseases, pregnancy or lactation. Clinical symptoms, serum thyroxine and TRAb, thyroid ultrasound, and orbital computed tomography formed the basis for the diagnoses. A first-round RT-PCR of the TCR CDR3 used the HTBI primer set with the Qiagen OneStep RT-PCR kit. Most expanded thyroid clonotypes (frequency above 0.001) were also detected in blood, suggesting blood repertoires may reflect thyroid immune responses. A 13 V-J signature model separated ophthalmopathy from stable hyperthyroidism, with approximately 87% sensitivity and about 81% specificity in cross-validation and 80%/75% in testing. In validation, the model predicted progression to ophthalmopathy with approximately 70% sensitivity and 72% to 85% specificity, a median of about six months before onset. TCR V-J signatures able to tell the groups apart were searched for in a discovery cohort of approximately 95 patients, of whom roughly 42 had Graves' ophthalmopathy and roughly 58 had stable Graves' hyperthyroidism. Whether ophthalmopathy could be predicted prospectively was tested in an independent validation cohort made up of 18 to 20 hyperthyroidism patients plus 17 patients who later progressed to ophthalmopathy. The approximately 100 discovery patients were divided at random into training and test sets in a 7:3 ratio. In six Graves' hyperthyroidism patients, the study also compared T-cell repertoires from thyroid tissue with T-cell repertoires from blood. Once sampling was done, hyperthyroidism patients were given methimazole at a starting dose of 30 mg daily, whereas ophthalmopathy patients were given high-dose intravenous methylprednisolone. The libraries were constructed in a second round of multiplex PCR and then size-selected and purified. Libraries were sequenced paired-end with 100 bp reads on an Illumina HiSeq2000. SOAPnuke was used to process the raw data, with reads discarded if the reads contained adapters or uncalled bases, had a mean Phred below 15, or lacked an exact constant-primer or identifier match. High-quality paired reads were merged using COPE v1.2.5, and each unique nucleotide sequence was defined as a clonotype. MiTCR v1.1 was used to align clonotypes to the IMGT TRBV, TRBD and TRBJ reference segments. Only V-J combinations with frequency above 0.0001, covering 99% to 99.2% of repertoires, were analysed. The TCS score was defined as the ratio of F50 (clonal expansion) to E x V (chaos), calculated using BLOSUM62-based TCRdist between CDR3 peptides within each V-J. Welch's t-statistics and random forest reduced roughly 500 V-J features to 10 to 15, which were used in a naive Bayes classifier (R e1071). No statistical method was used to fix the sample size in advance, and group allocation was not hidden from the investigators. The paper describes TCR Vbeta CDR3 sequencing of 140 or so peripheral blood samples, made up of 43 ophthalmopathy patients, 70 to 80 hyperthyroidism patients and roughly 17 progressor patients.

The origin of this receptor is a woman in her 30s with Graves disease. Donor details come from another sample of the same person, matched by shared clones. This chain joins TRBV29-1 to TRBJ1-1; the D segment cannot be called with confidence. The source material was peripheral blood mononuclear cells (PBMCs), sampled at new diagnosis, from a patient treated with antithyroid drugs. Here is the DNA: TGCAGCGTTGACCCCGGAGCTTTCTTT. Translated, this is CSVDPGAFF.